This is a list of T cell receptor beta chains from one sample in a study of shared clonotypes between healthy human individuals. The repertoire was sequenced with immunoSEQ multiplex PCR; TCRdb's copy has only in-frame clones and lacks some. The repertoire has some 1.1 million clones, approximately 80% of them found once; the top ten carry over 0.8%. Sequencing was performed on memory CD4+ T cells from PBMCs. These receptors were taken from a man between 18 and 29 years old in good health. Some clones in this sample may be carry-over from other donors' samples. Each CDR3 is given with its conserved first and last residue. A D gene is named only where the DNA matches it firmly. Expanded clones are given a class, and other clones once, few, many or no size at all.

j_call d_call clone_size v_call cdr3_aa cdr3_nt
TRBJ2-7 NA NA TRBV19 CASSPGHLSYEQYF TGTGCCAGCTCCCCGGGACACCTTTCCTACGAGCAGTACTTC
TRBJ2-7 NA once TRBV5-1 CASSYRRGPYEQYF TGCGCCAGCAGCTATAGGAGGGGTCCATACGAGCAGTACTTC
TRBJ1-1 NA few TRBV20-1 CSASSRFEAFF TGCAGTGCTAGCTCTCGGTTCGAAGCTTTCTTT
TRBJ2-3 NA few TRBV11-2 CASSFNLPTDTQYF TGTGCCAGCAGCTTCAACCTCCCCACAGATACGCAGTATTTT
TRBJ1-4 NA NA TRBV11-2 CASSLGNPTGARGKLFF TGTGCCAGCAGCTTGGGAAACCCAACGGGGGCGCGAGGAAAACTGTTTTTT
TRBJ1-2 NA NA TRBV5-3 CARSLTGHYGYTF TGTGCCAGAAGCTTGACAGGCCACTATGGCTACACCTTC
TRBJ2-3 NA few TRBV9 CASSVDIASTDTQYF TGTGCCAGCAGCGTAGACATAGCTAGCACAGATACGCAGTATTTT
TRBJ2-3 NA few TRBV30 CAWRLVSTDTQYF TGTGCCTGGAGGTTGGTTAGCACAGATACGCAGTATTTT
TRBJ1-1 TRBD1 NA TRBV28 CASSSVTGASMNTEAFF TGTGCCAGCAGTTCGGTGACAGGGGCCTCCATGAACACTGAAGCTTTCTTT
TRBJ1-1 NA NA TRBV5-1 CASSLVPGSTEAFF TGCGCCAGCAGCTTGGTCCCGGGCAGTACTGAAGCTTTCTTT
TRBJ1-1 NA NA TRBV30 CAWSSRTPSTEAFF TGTGCCTGGAGTTCTCGGACACCCAGCACTGAAGCTTTCTTT
TRBJ1-1 TRBD1 NA TRBV7-9 CASSRGQGGLGTEAFF TGTGCCAGCAGCCGGGGACAGGGGGGCCTCGGCACTGAAGCTTTCTTT
TRBJ1-1 NA few TRBV28 CASSKTPMGTEAFF TGTGCCAGCAGTAAAACCCCGATGGGCACTGAAGCTTTCTTT
TRBJ2-5 TRBD2 few TRBV5-1 CASSLMAKRGETQYF TGCGCCAGCAGCTTGATGGCCAAGCGGGGGGAGACCCAGTACTTC
TRBJ2-3 NA NA TRBV28 CASSYGYRELVDTQYF TGTGCCAGCAGTTATGGTTACAGGGAGTTGGTAGATACGCAGTATTTT
TRBJ2-3 NA NA TRBV7-2 CASSLEGPTDTQYF TGTGCCAGCAGTCTAGAGGGACCGACAGATACGCAGTATTTT
TRBJ1-5 NA NA TRBV19 CASSTRRDSNQPQHF TGTGCCAGTAGCACCAGGAGGGATAGCAATCAGCCCCAGCATTTT
TRBJ1-1 NA NA TRBV28 CASSLTSDHTEAFF TGTGCCAGCAGTTTAACCTCCGACCACACTGAAGCTTTCTTT
TRBJ2-2 NA NA TRBV11-1 CASSLSRGGPSTGELFF TGTGCCAGCAGCTTATCGCGAGGAGGGCCCTCAACTGGGGAGCTGTTTTTT
TRBJ1-1 NA NA TRBV7-8 CASSLTDTRLATEAFF TGTGCCAGCAGCTTAACGGACACTCGTTTGGCCACTGAAGCTTTCTTT
TRBJ2-1 NA few TRBV6-5 CASRSGETSYNEQFF TGTGCCAGCAGATCCGGAGAGACATCCTACAATGAGCAGTTCTTC
TRBJ2-1 TRBD2 NA TRBV5-1 CASSWSGSDGNEQFF TGCGCCAGCAGCTGGAGCGGGAGCGATGGCAATGAGCAGTTCTTC
TRBJ2-5 NA NA TRBV4-2 CASSQASGETQYF TGTGCCAGCAGCCAAGCGAGCGGCGAGACCCAGTACTTC
TRBJ2-7 NA NA TRBV10-3 CAVKPGATYEQYF TGTGCCGTAAAACCGGGAGCCACCTACGAGCAGTACTTC
TRBJ1-5 NA NA TRBV6-5 CASSYTQDQPQHF TGTGCCAGCAGTTACACCCAGGATCAGCCCCAGCATTTT
TRBJ2-3 NA few TRBV11-2 CASSPGTPLDTQYF TGTGCCAGCAGCCCGGGGACACCCCTCGATACGCAGTATTTT
TRBJ1-5 TRBD1 NA TRBV7-9 CASSRDRGVVGNQPQHF TGTGCCAGCAGCAGGGACAGGGGGGTTGTCGGCAATCAGCCCCAGCATTTT
TRBJ1-5 NA NA TRBV28 CASSYGPQPQHF TGTGCCAGCAGTTATGGTCCCCAGCCCCAGCATTTT
TRBJ2-5 NA once TRBV7-9 CASSLAGLQETQYF TGTGCCAGCAGCTTAGCGGGACTGCAAGAGACCCAGTACTTC
TRBJ2-5 TRBD1 NA TRBV7-9 CASSWSRGPEETQYF TGTGCCAGCAGCTGGTCCAGGGGGCCGGAAGAGACCCAGTACTTC
TRBJ2-2 NA few TRBV5-1 CASSLRQVTGELFF TGCGCCAGCAGCCTTCGACAGGTTACCGGGGAGCTGTTTTTT